Presented here are 12 T cell receptor beta chains from one specimen sequenced in a study of human T cells and chemical hapten exposure. TCRdb re-called the RACE reads with MiXCR, one entry per CDR3 protein. The repertoire holds fewer than 40,000 distinct CDR3 sequences, roughly 13% seen once, with about 2.5% in the top ten. Specified time point: patch test 3, about 24 weeks after DPC sensitization. The sample's treatment: therapeutic diphenylcyclopropenone sensitization with weekly scalp DPC. The authors' total RNA extraction used unfractionated whole blood. The material was whole blood, obtained in connection with sensitization to the hapten diphenylcyclopropenone (DPC). The origin of the receptors is a woman between 35 and 50 years old with alopecia areata. Some clones in this sample may be carry-over from other donors' samples.

The rearrangement uses TRBV11-2 and TRBJ1-2; tentative D call: TRBD1 (6 bases). CDR1 and CDR2 from the germline V gene are SGHAT and FQNNGV. V lost 1 base to trimming and J lost 6 bases, with 12 bases between them. The CDR3 extends over 14 amino acids. CDR3 coding DNA: TGTGCCAGCAGCTTAGTTTGGCAGGGGCATGGCTACACCTTC. Its translation: CASSLVWQGHGYTF. Variable domain in full (rest from reference TRBV11-2 and TRBJ1-2): EAGVAQSPRYKIIEKRQSVAFWCNPISGHATLYWYQQILGQGPKLLIQFQNNGVVDDSQLPKDRFSAERLKGVDSTLKIQPAKLEDSAVYLCASSLVWQGHGYTFGSGTRLTVV.

This clonotype was observed a few times. The chain couples TRBV7-8 to TRBJ1-5, with a possible D match to TRBD1 (6 bases). The CDR3 sequence is 13 residues long. V was clipped by 3 bases and J by 6 bases, with 9 bases between them. Germline lookup yields CDR1 SGHVS and CDR2 FQNEAQ. The CDR3 bases are TGTGCCAGCAGCTTCGACAGGCTTCAGCCCCAGCATTTT. Protein sequence: CASSFDRLQPQHF.

This clonotype was recorded a few times. The chain has TRBV5-1 and TRBJ1-2; 7 nucleotides line up with TRBD1. Losses at the gene ends were 8 bases for V and 2 bases for J; bases not matched to a gene: 3. This CDR3 spans 12 amino acids. Germline CDR1 SGHRS, CDR2 YFSETQ. The CDR3 is CASRQGNYGYTF. The DNA of the CDR3 is TGCGCCAGTCGACAGGGAAACTATGGCTACACCTTC.

The V and J genes are TRBV4-1 and TRBJ2-3; 8 nucleotides agree with TRBD1. This CDR3 is built from 16 residues. CDR1 MGHRA and CDR2 YSYEKL come from the germline V gene. V trimming: 5 bases; J trimming: 4 bases; junction bases outside the gene matches: 11. CDR3 protein: CASSYGRTGIPDTQYF. CDR3 in DNA: TGCGCCAGCAGCTACGGAAGGACAGGGATTCCAGATACGCAGTATTTT.

This clonotype has at least ten counts. This chain uses TRBV18 with TRBJ1-6; D uncertain. CDR1 is KGHSH, CDR2 LQKENI, per germline. The CDR3 sequence is 14 residues long. V lost 8 bases to trimming and J lost 7 bases, with 15 bases between them. The chain's CDR3 is CASRTRSDNSPLHF. Here the CDR3 DNA reads TGTGCCAGCCGAACACGTTCTGACAATTCACCCCTCCACTTT.

The CDR3 DNA sequence: TGTGCCAGTCGCCCCACAGATACGCAGTATTTT. Protein sequence: CASRPTDTQYF. The genes are TRBV7-2 and TRBJ2-3; D is uncertain. This CDR3 comprises 11 residues. CDR1 and CDR2 (germline): SGHTA, FQGNSA. The ends were cut back, 9 bases at V and 2 bases at J, with 6 bases in the middle.

The chain has TRBV29-1 and TRBJ2-1; 8 positions match TRBD2. The junction had 2 bases not matched to a gene; V was cut back by 6 bases and J by 1 base. The CDR3 has 13 amino acids. Germline-derived CDR1 and CDR2 are SQVTM and ANQGSEA. This chain's CDR3 is CSVKRESYNEQFF. Written as DNA, the CDR3 is TGCAGCGTCAAGCGGGAGTCCTACAATGAGCAGTTCTTC.

This clonotype came up many times. This chain connects TRBV6-2 or TRBV6-3 to TRBJ2-3; TRBD1 might be the D (5 bases). The CDR3 length is 14 residues. Germline V gives CDR1 MNHEY, CDR2 SVGEGT. Trimming cost V 6 bases and J 2 bases, with 12 bases left between them. This CDR3 is CASSQDSHTDTQYF. In DNA, the CDR3 is TGTGCCAGCAGCCAAGACAGCCACACAGATACGCAGTATTTT.

The rearrangement joins TRBV29-1 to TRBJ2-3; 9 positions agree with TRBD1. The CDR3 totals 13 residues. Losses at the gene ends were 3 bases for V and 3 bases for J; bases not matched to a gene: 1. Germline V gives CDR1 SQVTM, CDR2 ANQGSEA. CDR3 in DNA: TGCAGCGTTGAGGGACAGGGAACAGATACGCAGTATTTT. Protein: CSVEGQGTDTQYF.

In its sample, this clonotype was seen a few times. The chain employs TRBV2 and TRBJ1-5; weak D call: TRBD1 (5 bases). With 6 bases removed from V and 3 bases from J, the gap between germline ends came to 9 bases. CDR3 length: 13 residues. The V gene's germline CDR1 is SNHLY and CDR2 FYNNEI. The CDR3 DNA reads TGTGCCAGCAGGATGGACATCAATCAGCCCCAGCATTTT. This sequence encodes CASRMDINQPQHF.

This rearrangement joins TRBV29-1 to TRBJ2-5; D not certain. Trimming left V 3 bases short and J 2 bases short, with 4 bases between. Per the germline V gene, CDR1 is SQVTM and CDR2 is ANQGSEA. The CDR3 length is 11 residues. The CDR3 region is CSVDQQETQYF. For the CDR3, the DNA is TGCAGCGTTGACCAACAAGAGACCCAGTACTTC.

Ten or more counts support this clonotype. In DNA, the CDR3 is TGTGCCAGCAGTTCCCCCGGACAGGGTGGGACTGAAGCTTTCTTT. Translating it yields CASSSPGQGGTEAFF. The chain carries TRBV28 and TRBJ1-1, with 8 nucleotides matching TRBD1. Germline V CDR1 and CDR2: MDHEN, SYDVKM. The V and J ends lost 4 bases and 5 bases, in that order; junction bases with no gene match: 9. The CDR3 loop spans 15 amino acids.